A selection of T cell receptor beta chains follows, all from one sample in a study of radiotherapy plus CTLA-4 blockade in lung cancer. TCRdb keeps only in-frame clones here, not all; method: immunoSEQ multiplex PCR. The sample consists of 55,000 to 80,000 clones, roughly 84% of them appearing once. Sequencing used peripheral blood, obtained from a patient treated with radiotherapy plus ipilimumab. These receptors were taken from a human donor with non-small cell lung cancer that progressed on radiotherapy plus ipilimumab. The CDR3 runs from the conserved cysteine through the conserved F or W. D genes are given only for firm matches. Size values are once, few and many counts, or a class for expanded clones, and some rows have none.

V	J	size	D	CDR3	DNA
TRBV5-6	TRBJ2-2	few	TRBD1	CASTLGGTGLIGELFF	TGTGCCAGCACCCTGGGGGGGACAGGGTTGATCGGGGAGCTGTTTTTT
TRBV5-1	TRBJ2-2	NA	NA	CASSWTGGNSKTGELFF	TGCGCCAGCAGCTGGACAGGCGGGAATAGTAAGACCGGGGAGCTGTTTTTT
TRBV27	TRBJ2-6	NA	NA	CASRGMISGANVLTF	TGTGCCAGCAGGGGTATGATCTCCGGGGCCAACGTCCTGACTTTC
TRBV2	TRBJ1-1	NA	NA	CASREDSVRTEAFF	TGTGCCAGCAGGGAGGACAGCGTTAGAACTGAAGCTTTCTTT
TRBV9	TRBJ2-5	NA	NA	CASSPVGRGGGSQETQYF	TGTGCCAGCAGCCCCGTAGGGCGTGGGGGGGGCTCCCAAGAGACCCAGTACTTC
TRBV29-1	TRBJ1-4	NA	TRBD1	CSAGQGGFGEKLFF	TGCAGCGCCGGACAGGGCGGTTTTGGTGAAAAACTGTTTTTT
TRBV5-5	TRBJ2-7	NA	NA	CASSLYDPAYEQYF	TGTGCCAGCAGCTTGTACGATCCCGCCTACGAGCAGTACTTC
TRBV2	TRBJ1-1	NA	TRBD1	CASSEGQGVTEAFF	TGTGCCAGCAGTGAGGGACAGGGGGTAACTGAAGCTTTCTTT
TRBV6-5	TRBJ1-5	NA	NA	CASSYSGGAGQPQHF	TGTGCCAGCAGTTACTCGGGGGGGGCTGGGCAGCCCCAGCATTTT
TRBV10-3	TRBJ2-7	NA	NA	CAISEGGSSYEQYF	TGTGCCATCAGTGAAGGAGGGAGCTCCTACGAGCAGTACTTC
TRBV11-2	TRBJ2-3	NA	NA	CASSLIPLRTSTDTQYF	TGTGCCAGCAGCTTAATTCCATTGAGGACTAGCACAGATACGCAGTATTTT
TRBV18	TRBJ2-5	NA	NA	CASSNLGETQYF	TGTGCCAGCTCCAACCTAGGAGAGACCCAGTACTTC
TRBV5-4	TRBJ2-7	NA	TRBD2	CASSSPTSGRAYEQYF	TGTGCCAGCAGCTCCCCCACTAGCGGGAGGGCCTACGAGCAGTACTTC
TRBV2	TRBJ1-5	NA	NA	CATSGYSNQPQHF	TGTGCCACCAGCGGTTATAGCAATCAGCCCCAGCATTTT